One sample yielded the 27 T cell receptor beta chains listed below, sequenced in a study of blood T cell repertoires in COVID-19. The data were produced by immunoSEQ multiplex PCR, yet TCRdb's version contains in-frame clones alone and is incomplete. The sample consists of fewer than 250,000 clones, around nine tenths of them appearing once. The sequencing sample was made of peripheral blood. Every receptor here comes from a woman aged 40-49 years with acute or convalescent COVID-19.

V usage is TRBV15 and J usage is TRBJ1-5; D might be TRBD1 (6 bases). Germline loops: CDR1 LNHNV, CDR2 YYDKDF (reference sequence). The CDR3 loop spans 15 amino acids. The V and J ends lost 5 bases and 0 bases respectively, with 11 bases between them. CDR3 DNA sequence: TGTGCCACCAGCCCCGGACAGTTTAGCAATCAGCCCCAGCATTTT. It yields the protein CATSPGQFSNQPQHF.

V gene TRBV2 combines with J gene TRBJ1-1, with TRBD1 matching 7 bases. V gave up 2 bases and J gave up 4 bases; unmatched junction bases: 4. This CDR3 is built from 14 residues. Per germline, CDR1 SNHLY and CDR2 FYNNEI. For the CDR3, the DNA is TGTGCCAGCAGTGAACAGGCAGGGGGCACTGAAGCTTTCTTT. The encoded protein is CASSEQAGGTEAFF.

Concerning this clone itself: Germline and junction disagree at one end, which may indicate a read error. The chain carries TRBV30 and TRBJ1-1; 7 positions match TRBD1. Germline-derived CDR1 and CDR2 are GTSNPN and SVGIG (reference sequence). This CDR3 is built from 16 residues. CDR3 amino acids: CAWRQGVRGPHWTILF. The CDR3, as DNA: TGTGCCTGGAGGCAGGGGGTAAGGGGCCCACACTGGACCATACTCTTT.

The rearrangement links TRBV6-1 to TRBJ2-7; D might be TRBD1 (6 bases). The CDR3 spans 15 residues. Trimming left V 2 bases short and J 6 bases short, with 17 bases between. The V gene's germline CDR1 is MNHNS and CDR2 SASEGT. This chain's CDR3 is CASSERSGDRGEQYV. The CDR3 region has the DNA TGTGCCAGCAGTGAAAGATCAGGGGATAGGGGCGAGCAGTACGTC.

V is TRBV18 and J is TRBJ2-5; 8 bases line up with TRBD2. The CDR3 loop spans 15 amino acids. Germline CDR1 KGHSH, CDR2 LQKENI. J gave up 1 base and V 3 bases, and 4 bases lay outside the gene matches. The CDR3 is CASSPPGRAQETQYF. The DNA for the CDR3 is TGTGCCAGCTCACCCCCCGGGAGGGCCCAAGAGACCCAGTACTTC.

This sequence joins TRBV9 and TRBJ2-1; 10 positions match TRBD1. CDR3 size: 14 residues. Trimming took 0 bases from V and 8 from J; bases not matched to a gene: 2. Germline V gene sequence: CDR1 SGDLS, CDR2 YYNGEE. The CDR3 loop reads CASSVGDRGDEQFF. The CDR3 DNA reads TGTGCCAGCAGCGTAGGGGACAGGGGCGATGAGCAGTTCTTC.

This clone was seen a single time. The J gene is TRBJ2-2, the V gene TRBV6-5; the D is unclear. Trimming left V 0 bases short and J 4 bases short, with 9 bases between. Looked up from germline, CDR1 is MNHEY and CDR2 is SVGAGI. The CDR3 runs to 15 residues. The CDR3 nucleotides are TGTGCCAGCAGTTACTCTGACACCGGCACCGGGGAGCTGTTTTTT. Its protein is CASSYSDTGTGELFF.

This chain joins TRBV29-1 and TRBJ1-1; no definite D call. This CDR3 is 13 amino acids long. CDR1 and CDR2 (germline): SQVTM, ANQGSEA. The germline V and J ends were trimmed by 4 bases and 3 bases, with 12 bases remaining between them. CDR3 DNA sequence: TGCAGCGTTGCGAGGCAGACCGACACTGAAGCTTTCTTT. It encodes CSVARQTDTEAFF. Using reference TRBV29-1 and TRBJ1-1 for the parts outside the CDR3, the full variable domain is SAVISQKPSRDICQRGTSLTIQCQVDSQVTMMFWYRQQPGQSLTLIATANQGSEATYESGFVIDKFPISRPNLTFSTLTVSNMSPEDSSIYLCSVARQTDTEAFFGQGTRLTVV.

V and J are TRBV5-1 and TRBJ2-1, with 8 bases matching TRBD2. The germline CDR1 and CDR2 sequences are SGHRS and YFSETQ. After removal of 4 bases from V and 3 bases from J, the junction contained 6 bases not matched to a gene. The CDR3 spans 15 residues. The chain's CDR3 is CASSVLADFYNEQFF. CDR3 bases: TGCGCCAGCAGCGTACTAGCGGACTTCTACAATGAGCAGTTCTTC.

The chain carries TRBV27 and TRBJ2-1; the match to TRBD2 covers 9 bases. Germline V CDR1 and CDR2: MNHEY, SMNVEV (reference sequence). The V and J ends lost 5 bases and 7 bases, in that order; junction bases with no gene match: 12. The CDR3 is made up of 16 amino acids. The CDR3, as DNA: TGTGCCAGCAGTACGGACCTAGCGGGGTTCGGTAATGAGCAGTTCTTC. This sequence encodes CASSTDLAGFGNEQFF.

In its sample, this clone was seen a few times. The chain employs TRBV5-1 and TRBJ1-4, with D unresolved. The CDR3 length is 13 residues. V was pared by 5 bases and J by 8 bases, with 13 bases between. The V gene's germline CDR1 is SGHRS and CDR2 YFSETQ. CDR3 in amino acids: CASSMATKEKLFF. The CDR3 DNA reads TGCGCCAGCAGTATGGCGACAAAGGAAAAACTGTTTTTT.

Turning to this clone: Other DNA sequences in the sample encode the same CDR3. The chain links TRBV12-3 or TRBV12-4 to TRBJ1-1, with D possibly matching TRBD1 (5 bases). The CDR3 runs to 13 residues. The V and J ends lost 4 bases and 2 bases respectively, with 8 bases between them. CDR3 protein: CASSSDSNTEAFF. CDR3 DNA sequence: TGTGCCAGCAGTTCTGACAGCAACACTGAAGCTTTCTTT.

The chain uses TRBV12-3 or TRBV12-4 and TRBJ2-2; D gene unclear. V gave up 6 bases and J gave up 6 bases, with 11 bases separating them. The CDR3 sequence is 13 residues long. In nucleotides, the CDR3 is TGTGCCAGCAGCCCCGTCCAGTCCGGGGAGCTGTTTTTT. It is translated as CASSPVQSGELFF.

The V and J genes are TRBV2 and TRBJ1-1; possible D gene TRBD1, 6 bases. V was clipped by 6 bases and J by 4 bases, with 18 bases between them. The germline gives CDR1 SNHLY, CDR2 FYNNEI. The CDR3 is 15 amino acids. The CDR3 nucleotides are TGTGCCAGCAGCTCCAGGACGGGGGGCCTCACTGAAGCTTTCTTT. Its translation: CASSSRTGGLTEAFF.

The rearrangement uses TRBV12-5 and TRBJ2-3; unclear D gene. Germline loops: CDR1 LGHNT, CDR2 FRNRAP. Trimming took 4 bases from V and 4 from J, leaving 9 bases between them. The CDR3 is 13 residues long. CDR3 sequence reads: CASGYGAADTQYF. The CDR3 DNA follows: TGTGCTAGTGGTTATGGAGCAGCAGATACGCAGTATTTT.

The chain couples TRBV3-1 (or the pseudogene TRBV3-2) to TRBJ1-3, with TRBD1 as a possible D gene (5 bases). From germline, CDR1 is LGHDT and CDR2 YNNKEL (reference sequence). Trimming left V 5 bases short and J 1 base short, with 21 bases between. The CDR3 contains 18 residues. In DNA, the CDR3 is TGTGCCAGCAGCAGCATAACCAGACAGTCTTCATCTGGAAACACCATATATTTT. It is translated as CASSSITRQSSSGNTIYF.

The chain employs TRBV5-4 and TRBJ1-1; D remains unclear. CDR1 SGHNT and CDR2 YYREEE come from the germline V gene (reference sequence). The CDR3 loop spans 16 amino acids. Trimming removed 0 bases from V and 4 bases from J, with 16 bases in between. CDR3 protein: CASSLEEPGVGTEAFF. Written as DNA, the CDR3 is TGTGCCAGCAGCTTGGAGGAGCCGGGTGTGGGCACTGAAGCTTTCTTT. The entire variable domain, with the rest obtained from reference TRBV5-4 and TRBJ1-1, is as follows: ETGVTQSPTHLIKTRGQQVTLRCSSQSGHNTVSWYQQALGQGPQFIFQYYREEENGRGNFPPRFSGLQFPNYSSELNVNALELDDSALYLCASSLEEPGVGTEAFFGQGTRLTVV.

The genes are TRBV27 and TRBJ1-1, with D perhaps TRBD1 (6 bases). CDR3 size: 18 residues. Germline CDR1 and CDR2: MNHEY and SMNVEV (reference sequence). Trimming took 2 bases from V and 8 from J, leaving 27 bases between them. The CDR3 spells CASSLEGGNWVRGGEAFF. The CDR3, as DNA: TGTGCCAGCAGTTTAGAGGGGGGGAACTGGGTGAGGGGAGGGGAAGCTTTCTTT.

The chain couples TRBV19 to TRBJ1-2, with a possible D match to TRBD1 (6 bases). CDR1 is LNHDA and CDR2 is SQIVND in the germline V gene (reference sequence). The CDR3 spans 13 residues. Deletions cut 9 bases from V and 2 bases from J, with 13 bases between. The CDR3 DNA is TGTGCCAGCCAGAACAGGGACAACTATGGCTACACCTTC. Its protein product is CASQNRDNYGYTF.

In this sample, this clone turned up once. The chain couples TRBV5-5 to TRBJ2-7; 8 nucleotides agree with TRBD1. CDR3 length: 15 amino acids. Germline lookup yields CDR1 SGHKS and CDR2 YYEKEE (reference sequence). V shed 0 bases, J shed 1 base, and the junction held 3 bases outside the gene matches. CDR3 coding DNA: TGTGCCAGCAGCTTGGAGGACAGGGTTTCCTACGAGCAGTACGTC. Its protein product is CASSLEDRVSYEQYV.

The genes are TRBV5-1 and TRBJ2-3, with D possibly being TRBD2 (7 bases). CDR3 size: 17 residues. Trimming pared 0 bases from V and 2 bases from J, leaving 16 bases between. The V gene's germline CDR1 is SGHRS and CDR2 YFSETQ. CDR3 DNA: TGCGCCAGCAGCTTGGCCGAGGGCGGGGGCCACACAGATACGCAGTATTTT. Translating gives CASSLAEGGGHTDTQYF.

The gene calls are TRBV5-4 and TRBJ1-2; D is unclear. The CDR3 length is 14 residues. V was pared by 0 bases and J by 3 bases, with 9 bases between. Germline V CDR1 and CDR2: SGHNT, YYREEE (reference sequence). This CDR3 reads CASSLEREHYGYTF. The CDR3, as DNA: TGTGCCAGCAGCTTGGAACGGGAGCACTATGGCTACACCTTC. Filled out from reference TRBV5-4 and TRBJ1-2, the complete variable domain reads ETGVTQSPTHLIKTRGQQVTLRCSSQSGHNTVSWYQQALGQGPQFIFQYYREEENGRGNFPPRFSGLQFPNYSSELNVNALELDDSALYLCASSLEREHYGYTFGSGTRLTVV.

V usage is TRBV19 and J usage is TRBJ1-5; the match to TRBD1 covers 7 bases. The germline V gene has CDR1 LNHDA and CDR2 SQIVND (reference sequence). V dropped 3 bases and J dropped 11; count of bases not matched to a gene: 16. The CDR3 covers 16 residues. DNA of the CDR3: TGTGCCAGTAGTATGTCCGAGGGGGCTCCCTTAGGGGCCCAGCATTTT. Its protein product is CASSMSEGAPLGAQHF.

This chain joins TRBV7-2 and TRBJ2-1, with TRBD2 matching 7 bases. This CDR3 spans 16 amino acids. The germline V gene encodes CDR1 SGHTA and CDR2 FQGNSA. V trimming: 4 bases; J trimming: 5 bases; junction bases outside the gene matches: 11. This CDR3 is CASSSIYGAGDNEQFF. CDR3 sequence (DNA): TGTGCCAGCAGCTCCATCTACGGGGCGGGGGACAATGAGCAGTTCTTC.

The chain combines TRBV7-7 with TRBJ2-3; D is possibly TRBD2 (6 bases). CDR1 is SSHAT, CDR2 FNYEAQ, per germline (reference sequence). With 1 base removed from V and 1 base from J, the gap between germline ends came to 9 bases. The CDR3 totals 15 residues. CDR3 sequence (DNA): TGTGCCAGCAGCTTAGAGGCTAGCGGCACAGATACGCAGTATTTT. It is translated as CASSLEASGTDTQYF.

The rearrangement links TRBV6-5 to TRBJ2-1; the D gene is possibly TRBD1 (7 bases). V was trimmed by 6 bases and J by 0 bases, leaving 12 bases between them. This CDR3 has 15 amino acids. In germline, CDR1 is MNHEY, CDR2 SVGAGI. The CDR3 reads CASRGGQTSYNEQFF. The CDR3 coding sequence is TGTGCCAGCAGGGGGGGACAGACCTCCTACAATGAGCAGTTCTTC.

The chain is built from TRBV7-9 and TRBJ1-1; a weak D match, TRBD1 (6 bases). Looked up from germline, CDR1 is SEHNR and CDR2 is FQNEAQ (reference sequence). The CDR3 spans 15 residues. V dropped 6 bases and J dropped 0 bases, with 14 bases sitting between them. DNA for the CDR3: TGTGCCAGCAGACCTCGGACAGCCATGAACACTGAAGCTTTCTTT. This translates into CASRPRTAMNTEAFF.